Sequencing of this T cell receptor beta chain was carried out in a study of cytomegalovirus exposure and HLA in healthy donors. Findings and limits, study-wide: When the data were analyzed later, several of the most significant clusters appeared to be linked to common viral pathogens.

The PCR used 60 Vbeta and 13 Jbeta primers. Sequencing used immunoSEQ multiplex PCR; TCRdb keeps in-frame clones, though not all of them. The sample includes 55,000 to 85,000 clones, roughly 78% seen only once; the top ten take about an eighth. Germline V CDR1 and CDR2: SGHRS, YFSETQ. This CDR3 region has 16 residues. The ends lost 0 bases at V and 3 bases at J; junction bases unmatched: 5. This clone was seen a handful of times. Its antigen is not identified. This receptor was identified in a middle-aged woman in good health and CMV-seropositive. The sample taken for sequencing was PBMCs. The genes are TRBV5-1 and TRBJ2-3, with 9 bases aligning to TRBD2. CDR3 bases: TGCGCCAGCAGCTTGGACAGCGGGGGGCTTACAGATACGCAGTATTTT. Translated, it gives CASSLDSGGLTDTQYF.